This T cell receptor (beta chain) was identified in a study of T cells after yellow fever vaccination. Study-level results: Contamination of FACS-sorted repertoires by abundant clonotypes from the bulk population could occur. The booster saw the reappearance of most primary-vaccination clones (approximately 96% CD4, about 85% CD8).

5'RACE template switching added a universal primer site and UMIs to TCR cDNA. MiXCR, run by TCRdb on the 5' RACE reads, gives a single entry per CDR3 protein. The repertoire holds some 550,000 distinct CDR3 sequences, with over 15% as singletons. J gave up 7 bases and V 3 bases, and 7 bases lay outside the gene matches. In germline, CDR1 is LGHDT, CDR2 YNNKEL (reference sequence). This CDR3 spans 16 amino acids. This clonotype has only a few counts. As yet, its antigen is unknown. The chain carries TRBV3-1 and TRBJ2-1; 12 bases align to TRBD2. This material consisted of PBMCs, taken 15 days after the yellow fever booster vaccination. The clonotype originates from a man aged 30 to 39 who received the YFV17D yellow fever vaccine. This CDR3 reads CASSQYLAGGGNEQFF. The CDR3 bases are TGTGCCAGCAGCCAGTATCTAGCGGGAGGGGGGAATGAGCAGTTCTTC.